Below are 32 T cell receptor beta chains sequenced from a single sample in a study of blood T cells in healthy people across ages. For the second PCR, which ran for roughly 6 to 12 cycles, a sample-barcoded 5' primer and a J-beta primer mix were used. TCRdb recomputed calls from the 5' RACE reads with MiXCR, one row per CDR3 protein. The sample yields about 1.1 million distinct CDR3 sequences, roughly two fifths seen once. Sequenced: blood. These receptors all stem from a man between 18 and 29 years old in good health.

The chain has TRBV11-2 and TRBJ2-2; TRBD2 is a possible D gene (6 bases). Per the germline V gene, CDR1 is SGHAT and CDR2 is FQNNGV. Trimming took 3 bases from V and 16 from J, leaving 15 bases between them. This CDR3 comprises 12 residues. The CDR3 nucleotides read TGTGCCAGCAGCTTCTCTAATCCGGGAGCGTTTTTT. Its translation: CASSFSNPGAFF.

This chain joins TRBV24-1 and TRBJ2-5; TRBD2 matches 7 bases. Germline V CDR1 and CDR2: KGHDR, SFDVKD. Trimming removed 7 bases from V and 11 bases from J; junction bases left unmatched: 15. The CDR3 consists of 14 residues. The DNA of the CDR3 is TGTGCCACCAGCAGCCCCGGGGGGAAGAATGAGCAGTACTTC. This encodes CATSSPGGKNEQYF.

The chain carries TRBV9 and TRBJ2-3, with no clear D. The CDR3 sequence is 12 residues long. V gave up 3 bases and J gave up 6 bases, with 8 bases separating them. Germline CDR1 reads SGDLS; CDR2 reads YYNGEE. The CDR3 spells CASSGLVDTQYF. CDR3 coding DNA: TGTGCCAGCAGCGGCCTAGTGGATACGCAGTATTTT.

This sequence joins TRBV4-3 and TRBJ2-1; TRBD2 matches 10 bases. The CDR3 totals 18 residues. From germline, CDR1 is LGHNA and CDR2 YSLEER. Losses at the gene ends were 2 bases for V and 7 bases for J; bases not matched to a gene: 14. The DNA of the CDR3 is TGCGCCAGCAGCCAAACAGGCGGGAGCGGGGGGGCGACTAATGAGCAGTTCTTC. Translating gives CASSQTGGSGGATNEQFF.

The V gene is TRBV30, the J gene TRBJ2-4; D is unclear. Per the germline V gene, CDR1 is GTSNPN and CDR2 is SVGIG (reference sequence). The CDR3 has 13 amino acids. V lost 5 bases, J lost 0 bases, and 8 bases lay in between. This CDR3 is CAWERLAKNIQYF. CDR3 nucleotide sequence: TGTGCCTGGGAAAGACTAGCCAAAAACATTCAGTACTTC.

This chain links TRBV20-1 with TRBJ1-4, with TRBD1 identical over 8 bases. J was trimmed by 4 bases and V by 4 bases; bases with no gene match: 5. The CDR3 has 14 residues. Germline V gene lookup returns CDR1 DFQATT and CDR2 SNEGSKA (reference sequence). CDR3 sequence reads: CSAKKTGVNEKLFF. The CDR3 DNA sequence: TGCAGTGCTAAGAAGACAGGGGTTAATGAAAAACTGTTTTTT.

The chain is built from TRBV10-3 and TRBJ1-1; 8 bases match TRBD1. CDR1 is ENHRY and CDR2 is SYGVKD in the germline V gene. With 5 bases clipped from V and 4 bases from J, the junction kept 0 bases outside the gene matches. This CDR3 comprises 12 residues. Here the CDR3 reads CAISTGGTEAFF. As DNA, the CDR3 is TGTGCCATCAGTACAGGGGGCACTGAAGCTTTCTTT.

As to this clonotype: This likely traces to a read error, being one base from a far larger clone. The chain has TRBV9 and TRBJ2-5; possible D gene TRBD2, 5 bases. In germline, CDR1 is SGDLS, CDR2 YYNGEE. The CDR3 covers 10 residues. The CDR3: CVSSGETQYF. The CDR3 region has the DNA TGTGTCAGCAGCGGAGAGACCCAGTACTTC.

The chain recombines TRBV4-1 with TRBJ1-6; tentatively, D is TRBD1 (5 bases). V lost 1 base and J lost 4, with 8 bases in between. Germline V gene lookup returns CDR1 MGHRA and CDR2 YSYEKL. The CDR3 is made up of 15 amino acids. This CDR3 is CASSQGQSYNSPLHF. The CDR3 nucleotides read TGCGCCAGCAGCCAAGGACAGAGTTATAATTCACCCCTCCACTTT.

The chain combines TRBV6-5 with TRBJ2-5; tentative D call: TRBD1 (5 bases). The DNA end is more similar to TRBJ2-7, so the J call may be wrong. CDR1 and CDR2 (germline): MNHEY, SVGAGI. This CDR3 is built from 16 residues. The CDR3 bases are TGTGCCAGCAGTTACCTTTCCTACAGGCCGCGCAACGAGCAGTACTTC. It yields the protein CASSYLSYRPRNEQYF.

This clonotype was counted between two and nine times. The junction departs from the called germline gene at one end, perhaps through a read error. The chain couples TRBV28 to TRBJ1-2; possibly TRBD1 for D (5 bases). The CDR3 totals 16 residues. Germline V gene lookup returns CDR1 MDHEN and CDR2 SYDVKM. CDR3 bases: TGTGCCAGCCTAAACGGACAAATCGCGGCTAACTATGGTTACACCTTC. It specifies CASLNGQIAANYGYTF.

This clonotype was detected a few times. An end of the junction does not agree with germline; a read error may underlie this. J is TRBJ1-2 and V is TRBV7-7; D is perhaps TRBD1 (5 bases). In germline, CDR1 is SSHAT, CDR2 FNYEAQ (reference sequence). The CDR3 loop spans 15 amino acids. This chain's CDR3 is CASSFIMEGNYGYTF. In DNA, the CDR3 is TGTGCTAGCAGCTTTATTATGGAGGGGAACTATGGCTACACCTTC.

CDR3 sequence: CASSVTGFDEKLFF. The CDR3 DNA is TGCGCCAGCAGCGTGACAGGGTTTGATGAAAAACTGTTTTTT. The V and J genes are TRBV5-1 and TRBJ1-4, with TRBD1 matching over 7 bases. The CDR3 totals 14 residues. In germline, CDR1 is SGHRS, CDR2 YFSETQ. V trimming: 4 bases; J trimming: 6 bases; junction bases outside the gene matches: 6.

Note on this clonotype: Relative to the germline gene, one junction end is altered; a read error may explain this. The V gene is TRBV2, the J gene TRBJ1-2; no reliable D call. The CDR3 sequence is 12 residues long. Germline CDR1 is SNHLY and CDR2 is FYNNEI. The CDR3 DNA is TGTGCCAGCACTCGAGGTGGCAATGGCTGCACCTTC. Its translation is CASTRGGNGCTF.

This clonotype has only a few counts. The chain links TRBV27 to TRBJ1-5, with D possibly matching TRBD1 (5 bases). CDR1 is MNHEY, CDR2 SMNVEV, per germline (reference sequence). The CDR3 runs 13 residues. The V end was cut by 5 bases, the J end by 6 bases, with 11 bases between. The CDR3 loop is CASSGGVGQPQHF. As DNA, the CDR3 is TGTGCCAGCAGTGGGGGGGTAGGTCAGCCCCAGCATTTT.

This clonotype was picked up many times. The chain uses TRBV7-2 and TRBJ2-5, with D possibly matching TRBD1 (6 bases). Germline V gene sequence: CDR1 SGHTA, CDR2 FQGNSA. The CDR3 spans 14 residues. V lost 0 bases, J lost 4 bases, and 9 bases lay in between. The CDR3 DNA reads TGTGCCAGCAGCTTAGCAGGGGGTACAGAGACCCAGTACTTC. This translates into CASSLAGGTETQYF.

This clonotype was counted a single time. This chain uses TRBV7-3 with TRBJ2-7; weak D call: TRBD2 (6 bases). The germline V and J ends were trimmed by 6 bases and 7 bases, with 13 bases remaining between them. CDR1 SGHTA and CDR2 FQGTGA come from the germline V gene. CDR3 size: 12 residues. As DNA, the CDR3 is TGTGCCAGCAGTGGGGGGAACAATGAGCAGTACTTC. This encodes CASSGGNNEQYF.

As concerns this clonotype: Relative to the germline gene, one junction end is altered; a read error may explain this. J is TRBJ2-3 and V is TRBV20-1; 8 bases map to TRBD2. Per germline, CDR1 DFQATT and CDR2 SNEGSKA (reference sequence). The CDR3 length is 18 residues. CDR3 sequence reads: CSAMVGLAGLWFTATQYF. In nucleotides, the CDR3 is TGCAGTGCTATGGTTGGCCTAGCGGGTTTGTGGTTCACAGCTACGCAGTATTTT.

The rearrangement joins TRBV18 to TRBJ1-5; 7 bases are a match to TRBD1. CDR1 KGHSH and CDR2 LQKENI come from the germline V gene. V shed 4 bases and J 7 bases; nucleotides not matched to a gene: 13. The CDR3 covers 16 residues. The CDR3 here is CASSQRQGSSGQPQHF. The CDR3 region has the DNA TGTGCCAGCTCACAGCGACAGGGTAGTTCGGGACAGCCCCAGCATTTT.

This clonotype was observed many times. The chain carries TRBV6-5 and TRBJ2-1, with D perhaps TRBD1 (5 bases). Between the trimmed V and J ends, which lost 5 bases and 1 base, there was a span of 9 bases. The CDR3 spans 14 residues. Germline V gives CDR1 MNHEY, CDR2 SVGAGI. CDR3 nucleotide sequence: TGTGCCAGCAGTATCAGGGAATCCTACAATGAGCAGTTCTTC. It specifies CASSIRESYNEQFF.

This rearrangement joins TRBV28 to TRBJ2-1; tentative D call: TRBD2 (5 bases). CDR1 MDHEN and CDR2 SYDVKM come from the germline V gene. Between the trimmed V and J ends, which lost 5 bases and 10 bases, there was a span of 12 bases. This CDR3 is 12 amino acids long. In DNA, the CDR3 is TGTGCCAGCAGTGGGGAGTGGAAAGAGCAGTTCTTC. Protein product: CASSGEWKEQFF.

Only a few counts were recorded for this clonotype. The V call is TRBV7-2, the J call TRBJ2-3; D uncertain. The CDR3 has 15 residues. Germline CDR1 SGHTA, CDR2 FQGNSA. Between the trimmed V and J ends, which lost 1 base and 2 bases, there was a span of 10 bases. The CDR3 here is CASSLDGTVTDTQYF. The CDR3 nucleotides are TGTGCCAGCAGCTTAGATGGAACCGTCACAGATACGCAGTATTTT.

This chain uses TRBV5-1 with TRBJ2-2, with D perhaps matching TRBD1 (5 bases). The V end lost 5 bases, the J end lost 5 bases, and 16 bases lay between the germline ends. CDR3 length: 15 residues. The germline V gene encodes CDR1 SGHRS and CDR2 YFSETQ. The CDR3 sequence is CASSFHQGGTGELFF. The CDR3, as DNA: TGCGCCAGCAGTTTTCATCAGGGTGGGACCGGGGAGCTGTTTTTT.

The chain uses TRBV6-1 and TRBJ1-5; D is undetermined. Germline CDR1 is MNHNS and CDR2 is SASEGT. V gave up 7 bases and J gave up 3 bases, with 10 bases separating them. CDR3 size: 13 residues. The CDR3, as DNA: TGTGCCAGCAACATAAAGACCAATCAGCCCCAGCATTTT. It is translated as CASNIKTNQPQHF.

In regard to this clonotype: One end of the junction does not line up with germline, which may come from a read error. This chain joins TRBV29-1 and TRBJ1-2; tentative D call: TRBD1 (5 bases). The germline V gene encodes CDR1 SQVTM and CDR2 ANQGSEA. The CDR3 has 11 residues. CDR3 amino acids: CSSQQVDGCTF. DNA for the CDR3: TGCAGCTCCCAACAGGTTGATGGCTGCACCTTC. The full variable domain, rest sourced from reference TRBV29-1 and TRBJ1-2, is SAVISQKPSRDICQRGTSLTIQCQVDSQVTMMFWYRQQPGQSLTLIATANQGSEATYESGFVIDKFPISRPNLTFSTLTVSNMSPEDSSIYLCSSQQVDGCTFGSGTRLTVV.

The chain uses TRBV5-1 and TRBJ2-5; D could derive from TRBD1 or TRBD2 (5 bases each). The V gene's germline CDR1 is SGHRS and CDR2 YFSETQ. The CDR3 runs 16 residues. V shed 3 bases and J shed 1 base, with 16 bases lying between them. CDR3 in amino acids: CASSSGMGRIQETQYF. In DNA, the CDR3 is TGCGCCAGCAGCTCCGGTATGGGACGGATCCAAGAGACCCAGTACTTC.

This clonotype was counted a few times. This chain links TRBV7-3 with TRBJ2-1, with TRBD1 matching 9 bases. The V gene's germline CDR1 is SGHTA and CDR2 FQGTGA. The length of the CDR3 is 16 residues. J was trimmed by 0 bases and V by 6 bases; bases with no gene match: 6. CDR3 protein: CASSLTGGYSYNEQFF. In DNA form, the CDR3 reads TGTGCCAGCAGTCTTACAGGGGGCTACTCCTACAATGAGCAGTTCTTC.

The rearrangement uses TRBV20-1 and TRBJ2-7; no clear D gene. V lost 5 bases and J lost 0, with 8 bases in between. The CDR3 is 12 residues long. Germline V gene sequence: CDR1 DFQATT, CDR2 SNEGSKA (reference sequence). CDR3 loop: CSAPGSSYEQYF. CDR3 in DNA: TGCAGTGCTCCCGGCAGCTCCTACGAGCAGTACTTC.

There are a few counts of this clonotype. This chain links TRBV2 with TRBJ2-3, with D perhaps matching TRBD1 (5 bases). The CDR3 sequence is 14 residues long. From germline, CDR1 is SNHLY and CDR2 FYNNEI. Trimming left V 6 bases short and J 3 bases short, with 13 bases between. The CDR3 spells CASRATTETDTQYF. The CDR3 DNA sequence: TGTGCCAGCAGGGCCACGACAGAAACAGATACGCAGTATTTT.

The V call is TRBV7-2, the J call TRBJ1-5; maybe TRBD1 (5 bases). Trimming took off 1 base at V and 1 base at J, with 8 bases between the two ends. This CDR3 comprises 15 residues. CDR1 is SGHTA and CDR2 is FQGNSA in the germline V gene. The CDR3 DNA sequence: TGTGCCAGCAGCTTAGTAGGGGAGAGCAATCAGCCCCAGCATTTT. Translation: CASSLVGESNQPQHF.

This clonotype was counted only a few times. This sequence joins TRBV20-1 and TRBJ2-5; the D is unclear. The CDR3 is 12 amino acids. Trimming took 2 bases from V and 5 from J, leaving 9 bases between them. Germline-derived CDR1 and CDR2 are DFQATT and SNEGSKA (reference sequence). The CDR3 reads CSARRHSETQYF. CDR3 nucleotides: TGCAGTGCTAGAAGGCACAGTGAGACCCAGTACTTC.

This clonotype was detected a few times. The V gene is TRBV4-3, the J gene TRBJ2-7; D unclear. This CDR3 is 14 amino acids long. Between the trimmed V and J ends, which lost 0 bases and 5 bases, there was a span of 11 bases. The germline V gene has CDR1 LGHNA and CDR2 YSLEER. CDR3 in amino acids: CASSQDLSGDEQYF. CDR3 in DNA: TGCGCCAGCAGCCAAGATTTGTCAGGTGACGAGCAGTACTTC.